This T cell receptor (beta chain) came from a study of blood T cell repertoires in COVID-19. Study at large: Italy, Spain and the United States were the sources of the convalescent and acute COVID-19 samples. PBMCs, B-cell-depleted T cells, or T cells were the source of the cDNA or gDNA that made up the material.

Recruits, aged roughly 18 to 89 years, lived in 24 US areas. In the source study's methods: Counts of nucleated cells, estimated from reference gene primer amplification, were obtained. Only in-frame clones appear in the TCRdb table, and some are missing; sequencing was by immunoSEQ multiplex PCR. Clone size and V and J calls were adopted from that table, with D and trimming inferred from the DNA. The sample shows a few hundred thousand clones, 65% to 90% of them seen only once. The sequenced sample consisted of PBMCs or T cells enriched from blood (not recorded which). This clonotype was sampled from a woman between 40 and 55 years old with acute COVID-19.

The CDR3 sequence is CASTDLDRGNTGELFF. The CDR3 DNA reads as TGTGCCAGCACCGATTTAGACAGGGGGAACACCGGGGAGCTGTTTTTT. The V and J genes are TRBV11-2 and TRBJ2-2, with 8 positions matching TRBD1. Germline V gene sequence: CDR1 SGHAT, CDR2 FQNNGV. Trimming at V came to 7 bases and at J to 1 base, leaving 8 bases not matched to a gene. The CDR3 runs 16 residues.